This TCR beta chain was identified during a study of T cell responses to AZD1222 COVID-19 vaccine. As for this clone: Antigen unknown.

Study observations and caveats: Clonal diversity was possibly underestimated, and the donors were mostly white British, with more females.

From germline, CDR1 is GTSNPN and CDR2 SVGIG (reference sequence). With V trimmed by 0 bases and J by 3 bases, 5 bases remained unmatched. CDR3 length: 15 amino acids. Sequenced by immunoSEQ multiplex PCR; TCRdb stores in-frame clones only, minus some. The sample holds roughly 150,000 clones; 88% are singletons and the top ten take 3% to 4%. This receptor was identified in an adult in good health. Sequencing used peripheral blood, obtained on day 0 of MenACWY control vaccination. V and J are TRBV30 and TRBJ1-5; 7 nucleotides line up with TRBD1. The CDR3 region has the DNA TGTGCCTGGAGTGTTGGGACAGAATACAATCAGCCCCAGCATTTT. It is translated as CAWSVGTEYNQPQHF.